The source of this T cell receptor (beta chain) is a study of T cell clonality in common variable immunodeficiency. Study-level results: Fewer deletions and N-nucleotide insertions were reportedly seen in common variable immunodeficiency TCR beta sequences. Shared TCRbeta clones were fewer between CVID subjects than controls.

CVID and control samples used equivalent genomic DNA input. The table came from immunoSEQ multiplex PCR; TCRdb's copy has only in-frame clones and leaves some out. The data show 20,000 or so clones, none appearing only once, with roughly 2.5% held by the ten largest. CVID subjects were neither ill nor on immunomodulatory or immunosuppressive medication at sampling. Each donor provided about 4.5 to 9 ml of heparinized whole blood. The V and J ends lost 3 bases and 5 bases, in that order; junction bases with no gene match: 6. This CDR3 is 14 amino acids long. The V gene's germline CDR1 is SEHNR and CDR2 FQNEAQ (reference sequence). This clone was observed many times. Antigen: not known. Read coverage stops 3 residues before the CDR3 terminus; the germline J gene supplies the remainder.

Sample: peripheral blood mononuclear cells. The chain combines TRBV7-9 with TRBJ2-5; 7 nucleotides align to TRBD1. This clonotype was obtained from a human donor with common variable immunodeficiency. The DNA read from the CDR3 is TGTGCCAGCAGCTTCAAGGGGGCAGAGGAGACC. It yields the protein CASSFKGAEET. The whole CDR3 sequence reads CASSFKGAEETQYF.